This entry lists 21 T cell receptor beta chains sequenced from one sample in a study of shared clonotypes between healthy human individuals. The repertoire was sequenced with immunoSEQ multiplex PCR; TCRdb's copy has only in-frame clones and lacks some. The profile shows roughly 2,300,000 clones, around 93% of them singletons. Input material: naive CD4+ T cells from PBMCs. Subset in this sample: CD45RA+ positively selected. These receptors were collected from a man aged 18-30 years in good health. Some clones in this sample may be carry-over from other donors' samples.

A remark on this clone: Other DNA sequences from this sample encode an identical CDR3 as well. This chain links TRBV4-1 with TRBJ2-1, with TRBD2 as a possible D gene (6 bases). CDR1 is MGHRA and CDR2 is YSYEKL in the germline V gene. This CDR3 is 14 amino acids long. The germline V and J ends were trimmed by 1 base and 4 bases, with 8 bases remaining between them. CDR3 sequence: CASSQVGGYNEQFF. As DNA, the CDR3 is TGCGCCAGCAGCCAAGTAGGAGGGTACAATGAGCAGTTCTTC.

This chain joins TRBV5-1 and TRBJ1-1, with D uncertain. The CDR3 has 15 residues. Germline V CDR1 and CDR2: SGHRS, YFSETQ. Trimming took off 4 bases at V and 1 base at J, with 14 bases between the two ends. CDR3 region: CASSLNGARNTEAFF. The CDR3, as DNA: TGCGCCAGCAGCCTTAACGGAGCAAGGAACACTGAAGCTTTCTTT. Full variable domain (missing parts from reference TRBV5-1 and TRBJ1-1): KAGVTQTPRYLIKTRGQQVTLSCSPISGHRSVSWYQQTPGQGLQFLFEYFSETQRNKGNFPGRFSGRQFSNSRSEMNVSTLELGDSALYLCASSLNGARNTEAFFGQGTRLTVV.

In DNA form, the CDR3 reads TGCGCCAGCGCCCAGGACACACATACAGATACGCAGTATTTT. Protein product: CASAQDTHTDTQYF. The chain employs TRBV5-1 and TRBJ2-3, with a possible D match to TRBD1 (5 bases). Trimming left V 7 bases short and J 3 bases short, with 15 bases between. CDR3 length: 14 residues. CDR1 is SGHRS, CDR2 YFSETQ, per germline.

The V gene is TRBV29-1, the J gene TRBJ2-7, with 7 bases lining up with TRBD2. The CDR3 spans 13 residues. Per the germline V gene, CDR1 is SQVTM and CDR2 is ANQGSEA. V lost 5 bases and J lost 6; bases outside the gene matches: 10. The CDR3 loop is CSVPSDGRFEQYF. The CDR3 nucleotides are TGCAGCGTTCCCTCGGACGGGAGGTTCGAGCAGTACTTC.

The chain combines TRBV27 with TRBJ2-7; TRBD1 is a possible D gene (6 bases). V lost 7 bases, J lost 2 bases, and 12 bases lay in between. There are 13 residues in the CDR3. Germline lookup yields CDR1 MNHEY and CDR2 SMNVEV (reference sequence). CDR3 loop: CASIDRTTYEQYF. The CDR3 nucleotides are TGTGCCAGCATCGACAGGACCACCTACGAGCAGTACTTC.

The V call is TRBV19, the J call TRBJ1-1; 9 nucleotides match TRBD1. Germline assignment: CDR1 LNHDA and CDR2 SQIVND (reference sequence). The CDR3 is made up of 15 amino acids. Trimming at V came to 3 bases and at J to 6 bases, leaving 8 bases not matched to a gene. The CDR3, as DNA: TGTGCCAGTAGTATTTCGACAGGGGGGAGTTCTGAAGCTTTCTTT. This codes for CASSISTGGSSEAFF.

The V and J genes are TRBV27 and TRBJ2-1; TRBD2 agrees at 8 bases. The V segment lost 6 bases and the J segment 0 bases; nucleotides outside the gene matches: 7. The CDR3 length is 16 residues. Germline lookup yields CDR1 MNHEY and CDR2 SMNVEV (reference sequence). The CDR3 DNA reads as TGTGCCAGCAGACGAGGACTAGCCCGCTCCTACAATGAGCAGTTCTTC. The encoded protein is CASRRGLARSYNEQFF.

The chain links TRBV7-9 to TRBJ1-2; no clear D. V was cut by 3 bases and J by 4 bases, with 24 bases left in between. Looked up from germline, CDR1 is SEHNR and CDR2 is FQNEAQ (reference sequence). The CDR3 contains 18 residues. The CDR3 sequence: CASSFRPFGHRPIYGYTF. Written as DNA, the CDR3 is TGTGCCAGCAGCTTCAGGCCTTTTGGGCACCGGCCTATCTATGGCTACACCTTC. The complete variable domain, with remaining parts taken from reference TRBV7-9 and TRBJ1-2, reads DTGVSQNPRHKITKRGQNVTFRCDPISEHNRLYWYRQTLGQGPEFLTYFQNEAQLEKSRLLSDRFSAERPKGSFSTLEIQRTEQGDSAMYLCASSFRPFGHRPIYGYTFGSGTRLTVV.

This clone was seen just once. Written as DNA, the CDR3 is TGTGCCTGGAGTGTATTCCTAGCGGGAAGCCAAGAGACCCAGTACTTC. Encoded protein: CAWSVFLAGSQETQYF. V and J are TRBV30 and TRBJ2-5; TRBD2 agrees at 9 bases. The CDR3 has 16 amino acids. J lost 1 base, V lost 0 bases, and 6 bases had no gene match. Germline V gene sequence: CDR1 GTSNPN, CDR2 SVGIG (reference sequence).

Turning to this clone: This sample also contains other DNA sequences that code for the same CDR3. The rearrangement links TRBV10-3 to TRBJ1-4; no clear D gene. CDR3 length: 12 residues. V was clipped by 0 bases and J by 7 bases, with 3 bases between them. Germline assignment: CDR1 ENHRY and CDR2 SYGVKD. The CDR3 protein is CAISESGEKLFF. The CDR3 DNA reads as TGTGCCATCAGTGAGTCGGGTGAAAAACTGTTTTTT.

J is TRBJ1-1 and V is TRBV19; tentative D call: TRBD1 (5 bases). The V gene lost 5 bases and the J gene lost 4 bases, with 14 bases spanning the gap. The length of the CDR3 is 14 residues. The germline gives CDR1 LNHDA, CDR2 SQIVND (reference sequence). The CDR3 is CASSVGALGTEAFF. The CDR3 DNA reads as TGTGCCAGTAGTGTAGGGGCTTTGGGCACTGAAGCTTTCTTT.

The V and J genes are TRBV30 and TRBJ2-7; a possible D gene is TRBD1 (5 bases). This CDR3 has 12 residues. V was clipped by 4 bases and J by 6 bases, with 13 bases between them. Germline V gene data show CDR1 as GTSNPN and CDR2 as SVGIG (reference sequence). This CDR3 reads CAWIYSGSEQYF. CDR3 nucleotide sequence: TGTGCCTGGATTTACTCAGGGTCCGAGCAGTACTTC. Full variable domain (remainder filled in from reference TRBV30 and TRBJ2-7): SQTIHQWPATLVQPVGSPLSLECTVEGTSNPNLYWYRQAAGRGLQLLFYSVGIGQISSEVPQNLSASRPQDRQFILSSKKLLLSDSGFYLCAWIYSGSEQYFGPGTRLTVT.

This rearrangement joins TRBV28 to TRBJ2-7, with 8 bases that match TRBD1. The CDR3 spans 13 residues. The ends lost 5 bases at V and 2 bases at J; junction bases unmatched: 2. Germline V lookup: CDR1 MDHEN, CDR2 SYDVKM. The CDR3 sequence: CASSMGQAYEQYF. DNA for the CDR3: TGTGCCAGCAGTATGGGACAGGCCTACGAGCAGTACTTC.

The chain carries TRBV5-1 and TRBJ1-1; weak D call: TRBD1 (5 bases). Trimming took off 2 bases at V and 5 bases at J, with 13 bases between the two ends. Per germline, CDR1 SGHRS and CDR2 YFSETQ. The CDR3 contains 14 residues. The chain's CDR3 is CASSFWQGGTEAFF. The CDR3 coding sequence is TGCGCCAGCAGCTTCTGGCAGGGAGGGACTGAAGCTTTCTTT.

V and J are TRBV30 and TRBJ2-3, with D tentatively TRBD1 (5 bases). Per germline, CDR1 GTSNPN and CDR2 SVGIG (reference sequence). V lost 4 bases and J lost 4, with 21 bases in between. The CDR3 consists of 16 residues. The CDR3 here is CAWNVETAIMADTQYF. DNA of the CDR3: TGTGCCTGGAACGTTGAGACAGCAATAATGGCAGATACGCAGTATTTT.

The chain is built from TRBV14 and TRBJ1-2, with unresolved D. CDR3 length: 13 residues. Germline values: CDR1 SGHDN, CDR2 FVKESK. The ends were cut back, 6 bases at V and 0 bases at J, with 8 bases in the middle. The CDR3 loop reads CASSGDTNYGYTF. The DNA for the CDR3 is TGTGCCAGCAGTGGGGATACTAACTATGGCTACACCTTC.

CDR3 sequence reads: CASSRSPVQSSGNTIYF. CDR3 bases: TGTGCCAGCTCCCGGAGCCCGGTACAGTCCTCTGGAAACACCATATATTTT. The chain links TRBV18 to TRBJ1-3; D not resolved. Trimming took off 6 bases at V and 0 bases at J, with 18 bases between the two ends. The CDR3 length is 17 residues. Per germline, CDR1 KGHSH and CDR2 LQKENI.

This chain links TRBV30 with TRBJ2-7, with TRBD1 matching over 8 bases. V trimming: 0 bases; J trimming: 2 bases; junction bases outside the gene matches: 18. The CDR3 has 19 residues. Germline CDR1 and CDR2: GTSNPN and SVGIG (reference sequence). The CDR3 is CAWSVSGTGTPQAAYEQYF. DNA of the CDR3: TGTGCCTGGAGTGTATCCGGGACAGGAACCCCACAGGCGGCCTACGAGCAGTACTTC.

The genes are TRBV27 and TRBJ2-3; a possible D gene is TRBD1 (5 bases). Germline-derived CDR1 and CDR2 are MNHEY and SMNVEV (reference sequence). Trimming cost V 6 bases and J 0 bases, with 16 bases left between them. The CDR3 has 16 amino acids. The CDR3 reads CASRRKTATSTDTQYF. The CDR3 nucleotides are TGTGCCAGCAGACGGAAGACAGCCACTAGCACAGATACGCAGTATTTT.

The chain is built from TRBV6-6 and TRBJ1-1; no reliable D call. Between the trimmed V and J ends, which lost 6 bases and 5 bases, there was a span of 10 bases. The CDR3 consists of 12 residues. The germline V gene encodes CDR1 MNHNY and CDR2 SVGAGI (reference sequence). CDR3: CASRAPTTEAFF. In DNA form, the CDR3 reads TGTGCCAGCAGAGCACCAACAACTGAAGCTTTCTTT.

This clone was observed a handful of times. A junction boundary mismatches the germline segment, possibly from a read error. The chain uses TRBV6-5 and TRBJ1-5; TRBD1 might be the D (5 bases). CDR3 length equals 14 residues. CDR1 is MNHEY and CDR2 is SVGAGI in the germline V gene. The CDR3 nucleotides read TGTGCCAGCAGTCCCAGGGTCAGCAGTCAGCCCCAGCATTTT. Encoded protein: CASSPRVSSQPQHF.